This TCR beta chain is from a study of T cell repertoires in cytomegalovirus infection. Study-wide background: The authors used CMV epitopes that were HLA-C-restricted (recently identified) and HLA-B-restricted (well studied).

TCRdb reprocessed the reads via MiXCR and lists one record per CDR3 protein. The sample gives 370,000 or so distinct CDR3 sequences, 34% of which show up once; approximately 13% is in the top ten. Turning to this clonotype: As yet, its antigen is unknown.

The sequencing used cultured PBMCs, collected from culture after CMV antigen stimulation. This receptor was obtained from a human donor in good health (CMV status not recorded). Some clones in this sample may be carry-over from other donors' samples.

This CDR3 is CASSLRTGGVYEQYF. The CDR3 DNA follows: TGTGCCAGCAGCTTAAGGACAGGGGGCGTCTACGAGCAGTACTTC. This chain links TRBV11-3 with TRBJ2-7; 11 nucleotides line up with TRBD1. Trimming took 2 bases from V and 3 from J; bases not matched to a gene: 3. This CDR3 comprises 15 residues. Germline values: CDR1 SGHNT, CDR2 YENEEA. Using reference TRBV11-3 and TRBJ2-7 for the parts outside the CDR3, the full variable domain is EAGVVQSPRYKIIEKKQPVAFWCNPISGHNTLYWYLQNLGQGPELLIRYENEEAVDDSQLPKDRFSAERLKGVDSTLKIQPAELGDSAVYLCASSLRTGGVYEQYFGPGTRLTVT.